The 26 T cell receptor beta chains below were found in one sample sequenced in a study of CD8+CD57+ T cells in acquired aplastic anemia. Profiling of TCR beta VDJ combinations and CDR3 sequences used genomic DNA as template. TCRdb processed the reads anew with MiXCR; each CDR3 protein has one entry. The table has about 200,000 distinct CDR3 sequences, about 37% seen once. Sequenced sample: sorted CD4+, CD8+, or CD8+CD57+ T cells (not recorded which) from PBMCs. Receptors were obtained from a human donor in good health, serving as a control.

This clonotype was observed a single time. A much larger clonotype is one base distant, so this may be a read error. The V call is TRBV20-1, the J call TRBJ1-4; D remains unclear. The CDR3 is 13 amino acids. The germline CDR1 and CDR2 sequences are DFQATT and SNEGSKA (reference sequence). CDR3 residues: CNAIDTIMKKLFF. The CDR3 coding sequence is TGCAATGCTATAGACACAATAATGAAGAAACTGTTTTTT.

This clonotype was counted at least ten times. CDR3 residues: CAISAAGTENYGYTF. CDR3 coding DNA: TGTGCCATCAGTGCCGCGGGGACGGAGAACTATGGCTACACCTTC. This chain connects TRBV10-3 to TRBJ1-2; possibly TRBD1 for D (5 bases). V lost 4 bases, J lost 2 bases, and 14 bases lay in between. The CDR3 is 15 residues long. Germline V gene lookup returns CDR1 ENHRY and CDR2 SYGVKD.

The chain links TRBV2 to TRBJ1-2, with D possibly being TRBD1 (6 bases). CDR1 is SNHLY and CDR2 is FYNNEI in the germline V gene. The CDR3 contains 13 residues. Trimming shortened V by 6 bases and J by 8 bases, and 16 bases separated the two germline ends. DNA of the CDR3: TGTGCCAGCAGAACGAGGGGGGCGCGCGGCTACACCTTC. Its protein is CASRTRGARGYTF.

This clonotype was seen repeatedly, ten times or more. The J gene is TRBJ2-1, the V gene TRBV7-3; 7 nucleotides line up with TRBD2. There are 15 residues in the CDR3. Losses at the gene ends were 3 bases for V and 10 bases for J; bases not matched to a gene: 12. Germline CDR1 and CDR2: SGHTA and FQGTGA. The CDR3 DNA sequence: TGTGCCAGCAGCTTCAATGTGGGACCGGGACTAGAGCAGTTCTTC. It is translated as CASSFNVGPGLEQFF.

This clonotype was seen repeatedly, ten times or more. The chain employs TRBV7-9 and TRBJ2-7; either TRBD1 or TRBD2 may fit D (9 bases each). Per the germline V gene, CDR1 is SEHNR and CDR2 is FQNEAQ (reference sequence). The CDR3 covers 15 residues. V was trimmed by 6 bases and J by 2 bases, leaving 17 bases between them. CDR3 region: CASRRGGQGTYEQYF. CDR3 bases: TGTGCCAGCAGGCGGGGGGGACAGGGAACCTACGAGCAGTACTTC.

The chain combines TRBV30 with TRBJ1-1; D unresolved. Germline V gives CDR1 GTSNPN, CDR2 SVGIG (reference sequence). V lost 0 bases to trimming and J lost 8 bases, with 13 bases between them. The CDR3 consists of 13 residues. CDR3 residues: CAWSVREGREAFF. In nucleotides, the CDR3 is TGTGCCTGGAGTGTACGAGAAGGCAGAGAAGCTTTCTTT.

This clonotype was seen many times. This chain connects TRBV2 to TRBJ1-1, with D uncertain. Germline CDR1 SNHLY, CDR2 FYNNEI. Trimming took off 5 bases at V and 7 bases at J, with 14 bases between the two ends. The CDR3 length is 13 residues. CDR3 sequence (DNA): TGTGCCAGCAGTATAGGTGGTTCACGTGAAGCTTTCTTT. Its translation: CASSIGGSREAFF. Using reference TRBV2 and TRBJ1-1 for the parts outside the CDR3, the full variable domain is EPEVTQTPSHQVTQMGQEVILRCVPISNHLYFYWYRQILGQKVEFLVSFYNNEISEKSEIFDDQFSVERPDGSNFTLKIRSTKLEDSAMYFCASSIGGSREAFFGQGTRLTVV.

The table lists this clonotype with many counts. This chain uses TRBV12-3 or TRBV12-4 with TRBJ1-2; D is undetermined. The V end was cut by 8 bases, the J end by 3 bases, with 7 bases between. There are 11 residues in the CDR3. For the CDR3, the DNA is TGTGCCAGCCAGGCCGACTATGGCTACACCTTC. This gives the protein CASQADYGYTF.

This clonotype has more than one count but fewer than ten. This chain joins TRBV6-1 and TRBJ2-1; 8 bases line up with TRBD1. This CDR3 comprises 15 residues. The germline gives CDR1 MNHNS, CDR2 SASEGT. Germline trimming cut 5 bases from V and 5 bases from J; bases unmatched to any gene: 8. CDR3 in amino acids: CASSRTGLGDNEQFF. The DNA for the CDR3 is TGTGCCAGCAGTAGGACAGGGTTAGGGGACAATGAGCAGTTCTTC.

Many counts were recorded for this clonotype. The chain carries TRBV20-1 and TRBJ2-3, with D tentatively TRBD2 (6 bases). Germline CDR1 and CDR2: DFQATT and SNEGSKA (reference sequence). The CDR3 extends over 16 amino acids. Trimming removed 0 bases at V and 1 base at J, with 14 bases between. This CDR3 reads CSARDLEGWGTDTQYF. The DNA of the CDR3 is TGCAGTGCTAGAGATTTGGAGGGTTGGGGCACAGATACGCAGTATTTT.

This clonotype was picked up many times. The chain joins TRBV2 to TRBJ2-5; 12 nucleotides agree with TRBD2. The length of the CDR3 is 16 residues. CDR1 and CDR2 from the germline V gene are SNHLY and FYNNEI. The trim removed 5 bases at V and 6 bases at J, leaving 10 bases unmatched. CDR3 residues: CASSQSGLAGLKTQYF. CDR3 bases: TGTGCCAGCAGTCAAAGTGGACTAGCGGGATTGAAGACCCAGTACTTC.

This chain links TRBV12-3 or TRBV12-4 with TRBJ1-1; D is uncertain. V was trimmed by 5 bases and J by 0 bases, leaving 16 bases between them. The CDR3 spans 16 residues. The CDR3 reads CASSPVPGSMNTEAFF. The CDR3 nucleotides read TGTGCCAGCAGTCCCGTACCGGGGAGTATGAACACTGAAGCTTTCTTT.

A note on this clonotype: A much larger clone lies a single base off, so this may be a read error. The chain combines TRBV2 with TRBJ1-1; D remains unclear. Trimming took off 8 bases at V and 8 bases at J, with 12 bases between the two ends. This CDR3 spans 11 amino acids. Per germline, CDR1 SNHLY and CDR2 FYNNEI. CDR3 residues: CASGAMGEAFF. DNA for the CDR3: TGTGCCAGCGGTGCGATGGGCGAAGCTTTCTTT.

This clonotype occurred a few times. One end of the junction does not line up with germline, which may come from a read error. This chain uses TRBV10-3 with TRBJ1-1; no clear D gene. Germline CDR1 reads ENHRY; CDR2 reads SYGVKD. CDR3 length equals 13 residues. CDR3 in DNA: TGTGCCAGCAGTGAAGTGTATAACACTGAAGCTTTCTTT. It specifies CASSEVYNTEAFF.

The CDR3: CAITIGTGGLYNEQYF. The CDR3 DNA reads as TGTGCCATCACTATTGGGACAGGGGGTTTATACAATGAGCAGTATTTT. The V call is TRBV10-3, the J call TRBJ2-3, with 11 nucleotides matching TRBD1. After removal of 7 bases from V and 11 bases from J, the junction contained 17 bases not matched to a gene. In germline, CDR1 is ENHRY, CDR2 SYGVKD. The CDR3 has 16 residues.

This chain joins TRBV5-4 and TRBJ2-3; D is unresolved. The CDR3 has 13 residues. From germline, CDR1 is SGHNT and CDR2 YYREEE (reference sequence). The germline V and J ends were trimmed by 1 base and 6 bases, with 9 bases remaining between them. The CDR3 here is CASSLRLLDTQYF. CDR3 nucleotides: TGTGCCAGCAGCTTGCGCTTGCTGGATACGCAGTATTTT. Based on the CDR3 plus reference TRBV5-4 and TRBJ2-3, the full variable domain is ETGVTQSPTHLIKTRGQQVTLRCSSQSGHNTVSWYQQALGQGPQFIFQYYREEENGRGNFPPRFSGLQFPNYSSELNVNALELDDSALYLCASSLRLLDTQYFGPGTRLTVL.

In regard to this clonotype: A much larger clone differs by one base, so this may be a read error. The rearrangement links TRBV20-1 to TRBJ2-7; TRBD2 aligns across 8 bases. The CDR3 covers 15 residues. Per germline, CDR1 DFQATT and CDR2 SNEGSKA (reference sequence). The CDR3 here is CSATTTSGWSYEQCF. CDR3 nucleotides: TGCAGTGCAACCACCACTAGCGGATGGTCCTACGAGCAGTGCTTC.

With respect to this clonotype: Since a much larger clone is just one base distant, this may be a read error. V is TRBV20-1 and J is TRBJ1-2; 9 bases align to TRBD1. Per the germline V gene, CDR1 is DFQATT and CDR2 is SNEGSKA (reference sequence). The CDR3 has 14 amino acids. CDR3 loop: CRARKPGQGYGYTF. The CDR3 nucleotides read TGCCGTGCTAGGAAGCCGGGACAGGGTTATGGCTACACCTTC.

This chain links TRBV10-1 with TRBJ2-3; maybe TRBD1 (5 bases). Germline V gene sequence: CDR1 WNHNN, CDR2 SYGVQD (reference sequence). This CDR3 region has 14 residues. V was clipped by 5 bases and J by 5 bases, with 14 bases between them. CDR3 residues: CASSNTGEVDTQYF. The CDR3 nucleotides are TGCGCCAGCAGTAACACAGGAGAGGTAGATACGCAGTATTTT.

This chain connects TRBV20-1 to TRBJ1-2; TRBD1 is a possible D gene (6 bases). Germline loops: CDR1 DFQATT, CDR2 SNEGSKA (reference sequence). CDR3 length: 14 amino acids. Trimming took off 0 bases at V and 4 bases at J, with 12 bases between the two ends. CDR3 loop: CSARDTRGGYGYTF. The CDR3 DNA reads TGCAGTGCTAGAGATACTCGAGGGGGCTATGGCTACACCTTC.

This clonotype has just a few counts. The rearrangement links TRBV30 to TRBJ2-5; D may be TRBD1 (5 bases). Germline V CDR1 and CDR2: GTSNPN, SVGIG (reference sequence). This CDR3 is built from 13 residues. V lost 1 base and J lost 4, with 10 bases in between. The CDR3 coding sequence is TGTGCCTGGAGTGGGAAGGGGCTAGAGACCCAGTACTTC. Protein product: CAWSGKGLETQYF. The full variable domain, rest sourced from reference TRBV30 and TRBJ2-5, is SQTIHQWPATLVQPVGSPLSLECTVEGTSNPNLYWYRQAAGRGLQLLFYSVGIGQISSEVPQNLSASRPQDRQFILSSKKLLLSDSGFYLCAWSGKGLETQYFGPGTRLLVL.

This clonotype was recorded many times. The CDR3 loop is CSASGREGAYGYTF. CDR3 coding DNA: TGCAGTGCTAGTGGCCGTGAGGGAGCCTATGGCTACACCTTC. The chain joins TRBV20-1 to TRBJ1-2, with D unresolved. Germline CDR1 and CDR2: DFQATT and SNEGSKA (reference sequence). This CDR3 region has 14 residues. V was pared by 3 bases and J by 4 bases, with 15 bases between.

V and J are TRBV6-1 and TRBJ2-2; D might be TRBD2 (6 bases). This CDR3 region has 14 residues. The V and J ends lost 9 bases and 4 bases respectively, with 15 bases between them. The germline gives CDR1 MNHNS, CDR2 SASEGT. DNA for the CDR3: TGTGCCAGTTGTTTAGCGGTAACCACCGGGGAGCTGTTTTTT. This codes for CASCLAVTTGELFF.

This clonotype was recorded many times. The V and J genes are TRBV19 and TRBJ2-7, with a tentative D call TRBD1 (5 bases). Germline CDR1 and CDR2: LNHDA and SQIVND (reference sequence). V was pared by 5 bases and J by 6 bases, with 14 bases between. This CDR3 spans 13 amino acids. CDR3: CASSFQGEGEQYF. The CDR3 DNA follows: TGTGCCAGTAGTTTCCAGGGTGAAGGCGAGCAGTACTTC.

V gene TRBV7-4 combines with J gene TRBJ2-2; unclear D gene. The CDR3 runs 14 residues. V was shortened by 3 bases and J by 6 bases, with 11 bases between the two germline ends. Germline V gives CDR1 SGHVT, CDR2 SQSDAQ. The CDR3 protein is CASSLGYVSGELFF. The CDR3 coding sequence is TGTGCCAGCAGCTTGGGTTATGTGTCCGGGGAGCTGTTTTTT.

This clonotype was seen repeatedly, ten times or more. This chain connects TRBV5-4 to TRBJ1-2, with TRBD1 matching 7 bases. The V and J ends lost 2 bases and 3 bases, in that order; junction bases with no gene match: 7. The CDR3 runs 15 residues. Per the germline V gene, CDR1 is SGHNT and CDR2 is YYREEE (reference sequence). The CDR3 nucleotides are TGTGCCAGCAGCTTTCGACAGGGTCTGGACTATGGCTACACCTTC. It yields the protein CASSFRQGLDYGYTF.